This passage covers 32 T cell receptor beta chains from one sample sequenced in a study of graft-versus-host responses after intestinal transplantation. Their antigens are not known. Assay used: immunoSEQ multiplex PCR; TCRdb lists only in-frame clones, some missing. Of around 67,000 clones in the sample, around 82% were seen once. The sample in question was unstimulated CD4+ T cells sorted from spleen or lymph node cells, obtained before transplant. These receptors were taken from a human donor who was the organ donor for an intestinal transplant.

A few counts support this clone. V and J are TRBV7-2 and TRBJ2-2, with TRBD2 matching 12 bases. CDR3 length: 15 amino acids. Germline-derived CDR1 and CDR2 are SGHTA and FQGNSA. Trimming at V came to 1 base and at J to 8 bases, leaving 2 bases not matched to a gene. The CDR3: CASSLGLAGVGELFF. Written as DNA, the CDR3 is TGTGCCAGCAGCTTAGGACTAGCGGGGGTTGGGGAGCTGTTTTTT. Supplemented by reference TRBV7-2 and TRBJ2-2, the full variable domain reads GAGVSQSPSNKVTEKGKDVELRCDPISGHTALYWYRQSLGQGLEFLIYFQGNSAPDKSGLPSDRFSAERTGGSVSTLTIQRTQQEDSAVYLCASSLGLAGVGELFFGEGSRLTVL.

This chain links TRBV5-1 with TRBJ2-1; 9 bases are a match to TRBD2. Germline lookup yields CDR1 SGHRS and CDR2 YFSETQ. This CDR3 is 17 amino acids long. Trimming removed 0 bases from V and 8 bases from J; junction bases left unmatched: 12. The CDR3 DNA sequence: TGCGCCAGCAGCTTGGGGTTTACTAGCGGGTTTTTATATGAGCAGTTCTTC. Its translation is CASSLGFTSGFLYEQFF.

The V call is TRBV28, the J call TRBJ1-5; 9 positions agree with TRBD1. Germline V gene data show CDR1 as MDHEN and CDR2 as SYDVKM. J lost 1 base, V lost 6 bases, and 13 bases had no gene match. The CDR3 has 18 residues. This CDR3 reads CASSQEAGQGTSNQPQHF. CDR3 bases: TGTGCCAGCAGCCAAGAAGCCGGACAGGGGACGAGCAATCAGCCCCAGCATTTT.

The chain has TRBV9 and TRBJ2-3; no clear D gene. From germline, CDR1 is SGDLS and CDR2 YYNGEE. The CDR3 is 14 residues long. V was shortened by 0 bases and J by 1 base, with 6 bases between the two germline ends. Here the CDR3 DNA reads TGTGCCAGCAGCGTAGTGGCAGGCACAGATACGCAGTATTTT. Protein: CASSVVAGTDTQYF.

This clone was found a few times. This sequence joins TRBV6-5 and TRBJ1-5; 7 nucleotides line up with TRBD1. The CDR3 is 14 amino acids. The germline V gene encodes CDR1 MNHEY and CDR2 SVGAGI. V was pared by 6 bases and J by 2 bases, with 4 bases of the junction left unmatched. In nucleotides, the CDR3 is TGTGCCAGCAGCTATGACAGGGGCAATCAGCCCCAGCATTTT. Translated, it gives CASSYDRGNQPQHF.

This chain connects TRBV28 to TRBJ1-2; D uncertain. Trimming removed 5 bases from V and 7 bases from J, with 17 bases in between. The germline V gene encodes CDR1 MDHEN and CDR2 SYDVKM. The CDR3 loop spans 14 amino acids. The CDR3 reads CASSLPGRRAGYTF. The CDR3 DNA reads as TGTGCCAGCAGTCTACCGGGAAGACGAGCTGGCTACACCTTC.

The rearrangement links TRBV28 to TRBJ1-2, with a tentative D call TRBD1 (5 bases). The CDR3 is 15 amino acids. V was trimmed by 8 bases and J by 5 bases, leaving 21 bases between them. Germline V lookup: CDR1 MDHEN, CDR2 SYDVKM. The CDR3 here is CASRTQGGEVYGYTF. The DNA of the CDR3 is TGTGCCAGCCGGACTCAGGGCGGGGAAGTATATGGCTACACCTTC.

The chain has TRBV28 and TRBJ1-5; 8 nucleotides match TRBD1. The CDR3 loop spans 18 amino acids. V lost 8 bases to trimming and J lost 11 bases; unmatched junction nucleotides: 26. Germline loops: CDR1 MDHEN, CDR2 SYDVKM. The CDR3 coding sequence is TGTGCCAGCCGCTACATGACAGGGGTTAAGGCTGTGGTTTCGGCCCAGCATTTT. It codes for CASRYMTGVKAVVSAQHF. Based on the CDR3 plus reference TRBV28 and TRBJ1-5, the full variable domain is DVKVTQSSRYLVKRTGEKVFLECVQDMDHENMFWYRQDPGLGLRLIYFSYDVKMKEKGDIPEGYSVSREKKERFSLILESASTNQTSMYLCASRYMTGVKAVVSAQHFGDGTRLSIL.

The chain links TRBV6-5 to TRBJ2-1; D possibly corresponds to TRBD2 (6 bases). Germline V lookup: CDR1 MNHEY, CDR2 SVGAGI. This CDR3 has 13 residues. V lost 5 bases and J lost 5, with 10 bases in between. CDR3 sequence: CASSRDFNNEQFF. In DNA form, the CDR3 reads TGTGCCAGCAGTCGGGACTTTAACAATGAGCAGTTCTTC.

The chain couples TRBV7-9 to TRBJ1-4; a possible D gene is TRBD1 (6 bases). The V gene's germline CDR1 is SEHNR and CDR2 FQNEAQ (reference sequence). This CDR3 region has 14 residues. V was pared by 3 bases and J by 5 bases, with 10 bases between. CDR3 sequence (DNA): TGTGCCAGCAGCTTCGGACAGCAGAATGAAAAACTGTTTTTT. Translation: CASSFGQQNEKLFF.

The chain carries TRBV7-9 and TRBJ1-1; no firm D call. Trimming stripped 2 bases from V and 4 bases from J, with 5 bases between. CDR3 length: 12 amino acids. Germline assignment: CDR1 SEHNR and CDR2 FQNEAQ (reference sequence). The CDR3 sequence is CASSLTPTEAFF. CDR3 sequence (DNA): TGTGCCAGCAGCTTAACTCCCACTGAAGCTTTCTTT.

V usage is TRBV2 and J usage is TRBJ1-1, with D unresolved. Per germline, CDR1 SNHLY and CDR2 FYNNEI. Trimming stripped 6 bases from V and 9 bases from J, with 11 bases between. The CDR3 consists of 11 residues. The CDR3 protein is CASRDSWKAFF. The CDR3 DNA follows: TGTGCCAGCAGGGACTCTTGGAAAGCTTTCTTT.

In its sample, this clone was seen a few times. V gene TRBV6-5 combines with J gene TRBJ2-7; 8 bases align to TRBD1. Near its end, the DNA agrees better with TRBJ2-1, so the J call may be wrong. CDR1 is MNHEY, CDR2 SVGAGI, per germline. This CDR3 has 14 amino acids. The CDR3 DNA reads as TGTGCCAGCAGTTACTCACGGACAGGGAATGAGCAGTTCTTC. Its translation is CASSYSRTGNEQFF.

This clone was counted a single time. The CDR3 nucleotides are TGTGCCAGCAGCAGGGCGGGACGGATCTACAATGAGCAGTTCTTC. Protein: CASSRAGRIYNEQFF. The chain is built from TRBV14 and TRBJ2-1; D is possibly TRBD2 (6 bases). This CDR3 is 15 amino acids long. Germline V lookup: CDR1 SGHDN, CDR2 FVKESK. Trimming took off 5 bases at V and 3 bases at J, with 14 bases between the two ends.

The chain joins TRBV29-1 to TRBJ2-5; D gene uncertain. This CDR3 contains 12 residues. The V gene lost 4 bases and the J gene lost 5 bases, with 11 bases spanning the gap. The germline CDR1 and CDR2 sequences are SQVTM and ANQGSEA. The CDR3 DNA is TGCAGCGTTGTTCTCCCCCCGGAGACCCAGTACTTC. Its translation is CSVVLPPETQYF.

This clone showed up just a few times. This rearrangement joins TRBV6-5 to TRBJ2-7; D perhaps matches TRBD2 (6 bases). Trimming left V 7 bases short and J 2 bases short, with 12 bases between. The V gene's germline CDR1 is MNHEY and CDR2 SVGAGI. This CDR3 contains 13 residues. CDR3 DNA: TGTGCCAGCAACTGGGACTCAGCCTACGAGCAGTACGTC. Amino acids: CASNWDSAYEQYV.

The chain links TRBV6-1 to TRBJ1-2; tentatively, D is TRBD1 (5 bases). In germline, CDR1 is MNHNS, CDR2 SASEGT. The CDR3 covers 15 residues. V lost 5 bases and J 5 bases, leaving 18 bases between the germline ends. The CDR3 DNA is TGTGCCAGCAGTCAGGACATCCCCAAAGGGTATGGCTACACCTTC. Translated: CASSQDIPKGYGYTF.

The chain carries TRBV4-3 and TRBJ2-6; 9 bases line up with TRBD1. This CDR3 has 21 amino acids. Germline CDR1 and CDR2: LGHNA and YSLEER. J gave up 2 bases and V 0 bases, and 14 bases lay outside the gene matches. The CDR3 DNA is TGCGCCAGCAGCCAAGATCGGGACAGGGAAGGGGTTTACCCTGGGGCCAACGTCCTGACTTTC. This encodes CASSQDRDREGVYPGANVLTF.

The V and J genes are TRBV6-5 and TRBJ1-1; TRBD1 agrees at 9 bases. Germline trimming cut 7 bases from V and 1 base from J; bases unmatched to any gene: 1. The CDR3 is made up of 13 amino acids. The germline V gene encodes CDR1 MNHEY and CDR2 SVGAGI. The CDR3 nucleotides are TGTGCCAGCAAGGGACAGGGGAACACTGAAGCTTTCTTT. This translates into CASKGQGNTEAFF.

The chain recombines TRBV19 with TRBJ1-2; 8 bases align to TRBD1. The CDR3 totals 15 residues. CDR1 is LNHDA and CDR2 is SQIVND in the germline V gene (reference sequence). Trimming at V came to 8 bases and at J to 4 bases, leaving 12 bases not matched to a gene. The CDR3 spells CASLGGQGGAYGYTF. CDR3 nucleotides: TGTGCCAGTCTAGGAGGACAGGGAGGTGCCTATGGCTACACCTTC. The full variable domain, rest sourced from reference TRBV19 and TRBJ1-2, is DGGITQSPKYLFRKEGQNVTLSCEQNLNHDAMYWYRQDPGQGLRLIYYSQIVNDFQKGDIAEGYSVSREKKESFPLTVTSAQKNPTAFYLCASLGGQGGAYGYTFGSGTRLTVV.

The chain joins TRBV6-1 to TRBJ2-2; 9 positions match TRBD1. Looked up from germline, CDR1 is MNHNS and CDR2 is SASEGT. With V trimmed by 10 bases and J by 7 bases, 13 bases remained unmatched. The CDR3 is 15 residues long. CDR3 nucleotide sequence: TGTGCCACCGCCCCGGGACAGGGTACTCACGGGGAGCTGTTTTTT. Its protein product is CATAPGQGTHGELFF.

The chain is built from TRBV4-2 and TRBJ2-3, with D maybe TRBD2 (6 bases). This CDR3 is 14 amino acids long. The V end lost 3 bases, the J end lost 1 base, and 8 bases lay between the germline ends. The germline CDR1 and CDR2 sequences are LGHNA and YNFKEQ. The CDR3 coding sequence is TGTGCCAGCAGCCAGGAGGGAGGCACAGATACGCAGTATTTT. It yields the protein CASSQEGGTDTQYF.

The chain couples TRBV28 to TRBJ1-1; tentative D call: TRBD1 (5 bases). The V and J ends lost 5 bases and 0 bases respectively, with 13 bases between them. CDR1 is MDHEN and CDR2 is SYDVKM in the germline V gene. CDR3 length: 15 amino acids. CDR3 loop: CASSNYGTLNTEAFF. The CDR3 DNA reads as TGTGCCAGCAGTAATTACGGGACTCTGAACACTGAAGCTTTCTTT.

This chain uses TRBV2 with TRBJ2-3; unclear D gene. The CDR3 totals 14 residues. CDR1 and CDR2 from the germline V gene are SNHLY and FYNNEI. The V gene lost 2 bases and the J gene lost 1 base, with 7 bases spanning the gap. The CDR3 DNA follows: TGTGCCAGCAGTGAACTAGTTGGCACAGATACGCAGTATTTT. Protein sequence: CASSELVGTDTQYF.

J is TRBJ2-5 and V is TRBV29-1; D not certain. V lost 5 bases and J 5 bases, leaving 9 bases between the germline ends. This CDR3 region has 11 residues. Germline CDR1 is SQVTM and CDR2 is ANQGSEA. The CDR3 sequence: CSVMSPETQYF. In DNA, the CDR3 is TGCAGCGTTATGTCTCCCGAGACCCAGTACTTC.

The chain has TRBV18 and TRBJ2-7, with 9 positions matching TRBD2. Trimming at V came to 2 bases and at J to 0 bases, leaving 2 bases not matched to a gene. CDR3 length: 15 amino acids. Germline V lookup: CDR1 KGHSH, CDR2 LQKENI. CDR3 protein: CASSPAGGSSYEQYV. In DNA form, the CDR3 reads TGTGCCAGCTCACCAGCGGGGGGGAGCTCCTACGAGCAGTACGTC.

This rearrangement joins TRBV29-1 to TRBJ1-1, with D perhaps TRBD1 (5 bases). Germline CDR1 reads SQVTM; CDR2 reads ANQGSEA. V was pared by 5 bases and J by 5 bases, with 12 bases between. The CDR3 contains 12 residues. Here the CDR3 DNA reads TGCAGCGTTTGGGGCAGGGCGACTGAAGCTTTCTTT. Protein sequence: CSVWGRATEAFF.

This clone has only a few counts. The chain combines TRBV28 with TRBJ2-1; tentative D call: TRBD2 (7 bases). The CDR3 consists of 17 residues. Germline values: CDR1 MDHEN, CDR2 SYDVKM. The V end was cut by 4 bases, the J end by 7 bases, with 23 bases between. CDR3 sequence: CASSSPGTGGSGNEQFF. The DNA of the CDR3 is TGTGCCAGCAGTTCCCCGGGGACGGGGGGCTCGGGGAATGAGCAGTTCTTC.

The chain employs TRBV30 and TRBJ1-1; D may be TRBD1 (5 bases). The CDR3 extends over 13 amino acids. Germline V gene data show CDR1 as GTSNPN and CDR2 as SVGIG (reference sequence). Trimming took 3 bases from V and 1 from J, leaving 9 bases between them. CDR3 amino acids: CAWSATANTEAFF. The CDR3 DNA reads TGTGCCTGGAGCGCGACAGCGAACACTGAAGCTTTCTTT. Combining the CDR3 with reference TRBV30 and TRBJ1-1 gives the whole variable domain SQTIHQWPATLVQPVGSPLSLECTVEGTSNPNLYWYRQAAGRGLQLLFYSVGIGQISSEVPQNLSASRPQDRQFILSSKKLLLSDSGFYLCAWSATANTEAFFGQGTRLTVV.

The chain has TRBV5-1 and TRBJ2-1; 15 bases match TRBD2. The V gene end was trimmed by 4 bases and the J gene end by 10 bases; junction bases not matched to a gene: 15. Looked up from germline, CDR1 is SGHRS and CDR2 is YFSETQ. The CDR3 extends over 18 amino acids. The CDR3 nucleotides are TGCGCCAGCAGCCTGGGACTAGCGGGGGGCCGGGGATTGAACGAGCAGTTCTTC. This codes for CASSLGLAGGRGLNEQFF.

The DNA for the CDR3 is TGCGCCAGCAGCTCAACGCCTCGAACTAGCGGGGGAGATACGCAGTATTTT. It yields the protein CASSSTPRTSGGDTQYF. V usage is TRBV5-1 and J usage is TRBJ2-3; 11 positions match TRBD2. Germline trimming cut 3 bases from V and 5 bases from J; bases unmatched to any gene: 11. CDR3 length: 17 residues. Germline assignment: CDR1 SGHRS and CDR2 YFSETQ. Combining the CDR3 with reference TRBV5-1 and TRBJ2-3 gives the whole variable domain KAGVTQTPRYLIKTRGQQVTLSCSPISGHRSVSWYQQTPGQGLQFLFEYFSETQRNKGNFPGRFSGRQFSNSRSEMNVSTLELGDSALYLCASSSTPRTSGGDTQYFGPGTRLTVL.

This chain links TRBV4-2 with TRBJ2-6; D call uncertain. The germline V and J ends were trimmed by 0 bases and 2 bases, with 5 bases remaining between them. CDR3 size: 15 residues. Per the germline V gene, CDR1 is LGHNA and CDR2 is YNFKEQ. CDR3 amino acids: CASSQEGPGANVLTF. CDR3 in DNA: TGTGCCAGCAGCCAAGAGGGCCCTGGGGCCAACGTCCTGACTTTC.